This is a list of T cell receptor beta chains from one sample in a study of regulatory T cells in long-lasting Graves disease. TCRdb analysed the multiplex PCR reads with MiXCR anew, one entry per CDR3 protein. The sample gives about 660,000 distinct CDR3 sequences, approximately 31% of which show up once; 40% to 55% is in the top ten. The sample in question was peripheral blood mononuclear cells (PBMCs), obtained when the disease was refractory, from a patient treated with antithyroid drugs. The receptors here all came from a female donor with Graves disease. CDR3s include the opening cysteine and the closing phenylalanine or tryptophan. The order of the fields is V gene, D gene, clone size, J gene, CDR3 protein, CDR3 DNA. D genes are given only for firm matches. Size tells how often a clone was seen (once, few, many) or the class of an expanded clone, and some rows leave it out.

v_call: TRBV2
d_call: -
clone_size: many
j_call: TRBJ2-1
cdr3_aa: CASSEGQYNEQFF
cdr3_nt: TGTGCCAGCAGTGAAGGCCAGTACAATGAGCAGTTCTTC

v_call: TRBV19
d_call: -
clone_size: -
j_call: TRBJ2-1
cdr3_aa: CASSPYPGSFFNEQFF
cdr3_nt: TGTGCCAGTAGCCCCTACCCAGGGTCCTTTTTTAATGAGCAGTTCTTC

v_call: TRBV7-2
d_call: TRBD1
clone_size: -
j_call: TRBJ2-7
cdr3_aa: CASNNRGRGREQYF
cdr3_nt: TGTGCCAGCAACAACAGGGGGCGCGGGCGCGAGCAGTACTTC

v_call: TRBV2
d_call: -
clone_size: -
j_call: TRBJ2-7
cdr3_aa: CASSDQGNYEQYF
cdr3_nt: TGTGCCAGCAGTGACCAGGGAAATTACGAGCAGTACTTC

v_call: TRBV12-3/TRBV12-4
d_call: -
clone_size: -
j_call: TRBJ1-3
cdr3_aa: CASKSPRSSGNTIYF
cdr3_nt: TGTGCCAGCAAATCCCCCCGGAGCTCTGGAAACACCATATATTTT

v_call: TRBV12-3/TRBV12-4
d_call: -
clone_size: -
j_call: TRBJ1-5
cdr3_aa: CASSMDGINQPQHF
cdr3_nt: TGTGCCAGCAGCATGGACGGAATCAATCAGCCCCAGCATTTT

v_call: TRBV11-1
d_call: -
clone_size: -
j_call: TRBJ1-1
cdr3_aa: CASSLNRIGEAFF
cdr3_nt: TGTGCCAGCAGCTTGAATAGAATCGGTGAAGCTTTCTTT

v_call: TRBV11-2
d_call: TRBD2
clone_size: many
j_call: TRBJ2-7
cdr3_aa: CASSAGLAEVYEQYF
cdr3_nt: TGTGCCAGCAGCGCGGGACTAGCGGAAGTCTACGAGCAGTACTTC

v_call: TRBV6-2/TRBV6-3
d_call: TRBD1
clone_size: few
j_call: TRBJ1-5
cdr3_aa: CASSYEGQGAIQPQHF
cdr3_nt: TGTGCCAGCAGTTACGAGGGACAGGGGGCAATTCAGCCCCAGCATTTT

v_call: TRBV10-3
d_call: TRBD1
clone_size: few
j_call: TRBJ2-5
cdr3_aa: CAIGVTGGNQETQYF
cdr3_nt: TGTGCCATCGGGGTGACAGGGGGAAACCAAGAGACCCAGTACTTC

v_call: TRBV7-2
d_call: -
clone_size: -
j_call: TRBJ2-1
cdr3_aa: CASSNRGNNEQFF
cdr3_nt: TGTGCCAGCAGTAATAGGGGAAACAATGAGCAGTTCTTC

v_call: TRBV7-3
d_call: -
clone_size: many
j_call: TRBJ2-7
cdr3_aa: CASSPQTVLGEQYF
cdr3_nt: TGTGCCAGCAGCCCGCAGACGGTCTTAGGCGAGCAGTACTTC

v_call: TRBV19
d_call: TRBD1
clone_size: -
j_call: TRBJ1-2
cdr3_aa: CATSDRGSDGYTF
cdr3_nt: TGTGCCACCTCAGACAGGGGATCCGATGGCTACACCTTC

v_call: TRBV7-9
d_call: -
clone_size: few
j_call: TRBJ2-7
cdr3_aa: CASSLGLASKTYEQYF
cdr3_nt: TGTGCCAGCAGCTTAGGGTTGGCTAGCAAGACGTACGAGCAGTACTTC

v_call: TRBV29-1
d_call: -
clone_size: few
j_call: TRBJ2-7
cdr3_aa: CSVELQGTYEQYF
cdr3_nt: TGCAGCGTTGAGTTACAGGGAACGTACGAGCAGTACTTC

v_call: TRBV12-3/TRBV12-4
d_call: TRBD2
clone_size: -
j_call: TRBJ2-3
cdr3_aa: CASREAGGTTDTQYF
cdr3_nt: TGTGCCAGCAGAGAAGCGGGAGGGACCACAGATACGCAGTATTTT

v_call: TRBV27
d_call: -
clone_size: few
j_call: TRBJ2-5
cdr3_aa: CASRRGTTPRETQYF
cdr3_nt: TGTGCCAGCAGGAGGGGGACTACCCCACGGGAGACCCAGTACTTC

v_call: TRBV2
d_call: -
clone_size: few
j_call: TRBJ2-4
cdr3_aa: CAGRTTDRKFF
cdr3_nt: TGTGCCGGCAGAACAACGGACAGAAAATTCTTC

v_call: TRBV6-1
d_call: -
clone_size: once
j_call: TRBJ1-1
cdr3_aa: CASSEGRYTEAFF
cdr3_nt: TGTGCCAGCAGTGAGGGCAGATACACTGAAGCTTTCTTT

v_call: TRBV28
d_call: -
clone_size: many
j_call: TRBJ1-2
cdr3_aa: CASSPTEPYLANYGYTF
cdr3_nt: TGTGCCAGCAGCCCGACAGAGCCCTATTTAGCTAACTATGGCTACACCTTC

v_call: TRBV13
d_call: -
clone_size: -
j_call: TRBJ1-2
cdr3_aa: CASSLGLLGSYYGYTF
cdr3_nt: TGTGCCAGCAGCTTAGGCCTCTTGGGTTCGTACTATGGCTACACCTTC

v_call: TRBV20-1
d_call: -
clone_size: -
j_call: TRBJ2-7
cdr3_aa: CSASPTGVSYEQYF
cdr3_nt: TGCAGTGCTTCCCCGACGGGGGTATCCTACGAGCAGTACTTC

v_call: TRBV14
d_call: TRBD2
clone_size: few
j_call: TRBJ2-5
cdr3_aa: CASSLPRLAGEETQYF
cdr3_nt: TGTGCCAGCAGCCTGCCCCGACTAGCGGGAGAAGAGACCCAGTACTTC

v_call: TRBV29-1
d_call: TRBD2
clone_size: once
j_call: TRBJ2-5
cdr3_aa: CSVGGGSETQYF
cdr3_nt: TGCAGCGTCGGGGGGGGGTCCGAGACCCAGTACTTC